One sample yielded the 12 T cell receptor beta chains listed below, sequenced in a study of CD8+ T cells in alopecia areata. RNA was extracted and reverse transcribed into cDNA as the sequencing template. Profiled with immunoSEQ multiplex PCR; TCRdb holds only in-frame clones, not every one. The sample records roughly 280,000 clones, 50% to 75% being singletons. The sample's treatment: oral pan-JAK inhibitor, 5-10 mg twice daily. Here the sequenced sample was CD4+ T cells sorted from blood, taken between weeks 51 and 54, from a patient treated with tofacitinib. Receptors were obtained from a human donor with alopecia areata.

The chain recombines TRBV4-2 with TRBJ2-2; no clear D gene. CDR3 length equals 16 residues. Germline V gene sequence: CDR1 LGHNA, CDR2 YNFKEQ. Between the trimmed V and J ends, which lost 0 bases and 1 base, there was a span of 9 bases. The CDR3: CASSQDPLVNTGELFF. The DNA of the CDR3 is TGTGCCAGCAGCCAAGATCCCCTAGTGAACACCGGGGAGCTGTTTTTT.

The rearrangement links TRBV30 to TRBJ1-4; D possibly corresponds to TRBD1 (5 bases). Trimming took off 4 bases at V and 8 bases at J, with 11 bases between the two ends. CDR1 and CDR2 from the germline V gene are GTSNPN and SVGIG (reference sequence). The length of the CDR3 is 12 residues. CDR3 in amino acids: CAWNQGGEKLFF. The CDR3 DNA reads TGTGCCTGGAACCAGGGCGGGGAAAAACTGTTTTTT.

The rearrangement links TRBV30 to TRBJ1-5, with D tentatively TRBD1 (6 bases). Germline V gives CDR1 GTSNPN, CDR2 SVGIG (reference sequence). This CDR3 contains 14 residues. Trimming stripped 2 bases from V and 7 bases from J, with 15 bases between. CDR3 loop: CAWSISRGDQPQHF. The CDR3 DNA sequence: TGTGCCTGGAGTATTTCCAGGGGTGACCAGCCCCAGCATTTT.

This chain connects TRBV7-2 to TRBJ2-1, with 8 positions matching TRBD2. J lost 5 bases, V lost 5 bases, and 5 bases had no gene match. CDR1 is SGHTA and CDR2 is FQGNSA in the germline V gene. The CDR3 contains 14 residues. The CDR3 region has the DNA TGTGCCAGCAGCCCCCGGACTAGCAACAATGAGCAGTTCTTC. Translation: CASSPRTSNNEQFF.

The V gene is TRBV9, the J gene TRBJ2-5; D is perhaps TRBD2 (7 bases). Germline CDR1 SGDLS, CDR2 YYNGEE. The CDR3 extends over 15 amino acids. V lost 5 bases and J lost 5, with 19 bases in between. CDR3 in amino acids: CASSPAGGATETQYF. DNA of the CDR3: TGTGCCAGCAGTCCCGCTGGGGGGGCTACGGAGACCCAGTACTTC.

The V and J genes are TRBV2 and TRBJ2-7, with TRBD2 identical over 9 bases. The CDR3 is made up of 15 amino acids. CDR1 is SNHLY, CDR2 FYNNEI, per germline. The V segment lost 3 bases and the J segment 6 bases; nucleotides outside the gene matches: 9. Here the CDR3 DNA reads TGTGCCAGCAGTGAGACTAGCGGAGGGTTAAGCGAGCAGTACTTC. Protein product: CASSETSGGLSEQYF.

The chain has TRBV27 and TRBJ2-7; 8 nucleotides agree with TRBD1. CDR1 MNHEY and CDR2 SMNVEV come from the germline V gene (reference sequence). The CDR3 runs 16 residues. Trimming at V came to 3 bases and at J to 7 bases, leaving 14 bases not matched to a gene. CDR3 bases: TGTGCCAGCAGTTTTCTACCGCAGGGGGCGTCGTATGAGCAGTACTTC. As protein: CASSFLPQGASYEQYF.

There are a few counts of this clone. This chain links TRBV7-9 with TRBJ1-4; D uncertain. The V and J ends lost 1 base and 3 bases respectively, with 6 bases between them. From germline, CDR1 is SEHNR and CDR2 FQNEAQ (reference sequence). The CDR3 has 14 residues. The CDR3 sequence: CASSLGWANEKLFF. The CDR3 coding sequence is TGTGCCAGCAGCTTAGGATGGGCTAATGAAAAACTGTTTTTT.

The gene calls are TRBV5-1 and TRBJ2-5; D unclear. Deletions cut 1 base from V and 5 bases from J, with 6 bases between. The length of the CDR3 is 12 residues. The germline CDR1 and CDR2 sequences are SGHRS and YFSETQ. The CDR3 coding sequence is TGCGCCAGCAGCTTGACCGGGGAGACCCAGTACTTC. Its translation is CASSLTGETQYF. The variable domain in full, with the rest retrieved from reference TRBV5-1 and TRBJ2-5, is KAGVTQTPRYLIKTRGQQVTLSCSPISGHRSVSWYQQTPGQGLQFLFEYFSETQRNKGNFPGRFSGRQFSNSRSEMNVSTLELGDSALYLCASSLTGETQYFGPGTRLLVL.

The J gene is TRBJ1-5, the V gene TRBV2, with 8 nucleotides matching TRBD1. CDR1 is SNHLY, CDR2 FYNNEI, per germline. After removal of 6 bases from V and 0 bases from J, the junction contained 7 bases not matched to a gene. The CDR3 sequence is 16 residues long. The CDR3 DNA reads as TGTGCCAGCAGGGGACCCGGGACAGGTAGCAATCAGCCCCAGCATTTT. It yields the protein CASRGPGTGSNQPQHF.

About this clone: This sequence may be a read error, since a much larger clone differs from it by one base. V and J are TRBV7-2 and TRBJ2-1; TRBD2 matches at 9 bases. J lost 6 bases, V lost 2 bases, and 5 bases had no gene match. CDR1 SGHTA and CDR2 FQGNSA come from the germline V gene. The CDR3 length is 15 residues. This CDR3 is CASSLRAGGLNEQFF. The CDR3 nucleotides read TGTGCCAGCAGCTTACGAGCGGGGGGCCTCAATGAGCAGTTCTTC.

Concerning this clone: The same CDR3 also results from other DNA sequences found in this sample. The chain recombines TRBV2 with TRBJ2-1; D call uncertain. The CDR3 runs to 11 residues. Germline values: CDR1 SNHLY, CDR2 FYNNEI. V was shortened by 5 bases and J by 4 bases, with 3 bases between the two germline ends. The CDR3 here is CASSSYNEQFF. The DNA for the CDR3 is TGTGCCAGCAGTTCTTACAATGAGCAGTTCTTC.